Reported below is one T cell receptor beta chain. Source study methods: Estimates of nucleated cell counts were drawn from the amplification of reference gene primers. Profiling relied on immunoSEQ multiplex PCR, and the TCRdb table lists in-frame clones only, not all of them. V and J calls and clone size are copied from that table; D and trimming were computed from the DNA. The sample holds fewer than 200,000 clones, about 91% seen once. This sample was included in a study of blood T cell repertoires in COVID-19. Study details: Specimens from acute and convalescent COVID-19 originated in the United States, Italy and Spain. From T cells, B-cell-depleted T cells, or PBMCs came the material, which was cDNA or gDNA.

The TCR originated in a woman in her sixties or seventies who had recovered from COVID-19. Sequencing was performed on peripheral blood.

CDR3: CASSLGDRKNTEAFF. The CDR3 nucleotides read TGTGCCAGCAGCCTCGGGGACAGAAAAAACACTGAAGCTTTCTTT. The chain is built from TRBV7-2 and TRBJ1-1, with TRBD1 identical over 7 bases. J lost 2 bases, V lost 5 bases, and 8 bases had no gene match. The CDR3 has 15 residues. Germline V lookup: CDR1 SGHTA, CDR2 FQGNSA.